The 18 T cell receptor beta chains reported below all come from one sample, sequenced in a study of spatial heterogeneity in lung cancer. Findings and caveats of the study: Counts of expanded alpha and beta TCRs within tumors tracked the tumor nonsynonymous mutation count.

Their recognized antigens are unknown. TCRdb re-analysed the 5' RACE reads in MiXCR, keeping a single row per CDR3 protein. The sample has a few thousand distinct CDR3 sequences, roughly 8% seen once. Time point given: sample taken at primary tumor resection. This material consisted of lung tumor tissue, taken at surgery. The receptors originated from a male donor with early-stage non-small cell lung cancer.

In the case of this clonotype: This may stem from a read error, because a much larger clone lies one nucleotide away. The chain uses TRBV29-1 and TRBJ2-3; D is unresolved. The CDR3 is 10 amino acids. CDR1 SQVTM and CDR2 ANQGSEA come from the germline V gene. The DNA for the CDR3 is TGCAGCGTTGGCACAGATATGCAGTATTTT. This codes for CSVGTDMQYF.

This clonotype is categorized as medium-sized (0.01 to 0.1%). The J gene is TRBJ2-3, the V gene TRBV6-2 or TRBV6-3; 13 bases map to TRBD2. The CDR3 runs 18 residues. Losses at the gene ends were 4 bases for V and 3 bases for J; bases not matched to a gene: 10. Germline V lookup: CDR1 MNHEY, CDR2 SVGEGT. The CDR3 DNA sequence: TGTGCCAGCAGTTCTTTACTCGGACTAGCGGGGGATACAGATACGCAGTATTTT. Its protein is CASSSLLGLAGDTDTQYF.

The table lists this clonotype with many counts. The chain couples TRBV10-3 to TRBJ2-6; 11 nucleotides match TRBD1. Trimming took 6 bases from V and 0 from J; bases not matched to a gene: 4. The CDR3 length is 17 residues. Germline CDR1 ENHRY, CDR2 SYGVKD. Written as DNA, the CDR3 is TGTGCCATCAGCCCCGGGACAGGGGGCTCTGGGGCCAACGTCCTGACTTTC. It encodes CAISPGTGGSGANVLTF.

This clonotype was counted a few times. The CDR3 bases are TGCAGCGGGGCAGACACCGGGGAGCTGTTTTTT. Its protein product is CSGADTGELFF. This chain links TRBV29-1 with TRBJ2-2; D remains unclear. Per germline, CDR1 SQVTM and CDR2 ANQGSEA. The CDR3 is 11 amino acids. Deletions cut 7 bases from V and 3 bases from J, with 6 bases between.

The genes are TRBV25-1 and TRBJ2-5, with D maybe TRBD1 (6 bases). Germline CDR1 and CDR2: MGHDK and SYGVNS. V lost 5 bases, J lost 2 bases, and 15 bases lay in between. This CDR3 has 15 amino acids. The CDR3 spells CASSSFTGRQETQYF. The CDR3 coding sequence is TGTGCCAGCAGTTCTTTTACAGGGAGACAAGAGACCCAGTACTTC.

This clonotype was detected many times. The rearrangement uses TRBV18 and TRBJ2-7, with D perhaps assigned TRBD1 or TRBD2 (5 bases each). This CDR3 contains 15 residues. V was cut by 0 bases and J by 3 bases, with 12 bases left in between. Germline values: CDR1 KGHSH, CDR2 LQKENI. The CDR3 DNA is TGTGCCAGCTCACCACCGGGACGGGAAAACTACGAGCAGTACTTC. Translated, it gives CASSPPGRENYEQYF.

Sample share makes this clonotype medium-sized. The CDR3 loop is CASSEARRAIPFF. CDR3 DNA: TGTGCCAGCAGTGAAGCGAGGAGGGCAATCCCTTTCTTT. The V and J genes are TRBV6-1 and TRBJ1-1; D is unclear. The CDR3 sequence is 13 residues long. Germline V gene lookup returns CDR1 MNHNS and CDR2 SASEGT. Trimming removed 0 bases from V and 12 bases from J, with 14 bases in between.

This clonotype rates as medium-sized. The V gene is TRBV12-3 or TRBV12-4, the J gene TRBJ1-5, with TRBD1 matching 8 bases. Trimming cost V 5 bases and J 0 bases; bases outside gene matches: 27. This CDR3 has 23 residues. This CDR3 reads CASSTGPRTGLRNRADSNQPQHF. The CDR3 nucleotides read TGTGCCAGCAGTACCGGCCCCAGGACAGGGTTGAGAAATCGGGCCGATAGCAATCAGCCCCAGCATTTT.

This clonotype is judged medium-sized. The V gene is TRBV7-6, the J gene TRBJ2-7; D assignment may be TRBD1 or TRBD2 (5 bases each). CDR1 and CDR2 (germline): SGHVS, FNYEAQ. The CDR3 spans 14 residues. V lost 3 bases to trimming and J lost 2 bases, with 11 bases between them. The CDR3 nucleotides are TGTGCCAGCAGCTTCCAGACGGGGCCCTACGAGCAGTACTTC. As protein: CASSFQTGPYEQYF. The full variable domain, its missing parts supplied by reference TRBV7-6 and TRBJ2-7, is GAGVSQSPRYKVTKRGQDVALRCDPISGHVSLYWYRQALGQGPEFLTYFNYEAQQDKSGLPNDRFSAERPEGSISTLTIQRTEQRDSAMYRCASSFQTGPYEQYFGPGTRLTVT.

This clonotype is medium-sized (0.01 to 0.1%) within its sample. The rearrangement uses TRBV3-1 and TRBJ1-1; D may be TRBD1 (6 bases). Germline V gives CDR1 LGHDT, CDR2 YNNKEL (reference sequence). The CDR3 runs to 15 residues. Trimming removed 4 bases at V and 4 bases at J, with 16 bases between. In DNA, the CDR3 is TGTGCCAGCAGCCTTTTAGACGGGGGCAGCACTGAAGCTTTCTTT. This translates into CASSLLDGGSTEAFF.

This clonotype was counted many times. The chain employs TRBV7-6 and TRBJ2-5, with D possibly matching TRBD1 (6 bases). The CDR3 consists of 16 residues. CDR1 and CDR2 (germline): SGHVS, FNYEAQ. Trimming pared 5 bases from V and 1 base from J, leaving 17 bases between. The CDR3 nucleotides read TGTGCCAGCAGCAAAGGGTCGGGACAAATCCAAGAGACCCAGTACTTC. Translation: CASSKGSGQIQETQYF.

By share, this clonotype counts as medium-sized. The V gene is TRBV12-3 or TRBV12-4, the J gene TRBJ2-1; D gene ambiguous. Trimming left V 3 bases short and J 8 bases short, with 14 bases between. The CDR3 is 14 amino acids. CDR3 residues: CASSFGVVTDEQFF. The CDR3 DNA follows: TGTGCCAGCAGTTTTGGTGTCGTCACCGATGAGCAGTTCTTC.

This clonotype counts as medium-sized. This chain links TRBV9 with TRBJ1-1, with TRBD1 identical over 10 bases. The germline V gene encodes CDR1 SGDLS and CDR2 YYNGEE. The CDR3 is 15 amino acids. Germline trimming cut 4 bases from V and 1 base from J; bases unmatched to any gene: 4. CDR3 sequence (DNA): TGTGCCAGCAGCCCCGGGGACAGGGGGAACACTGAAGCTTTCTTT. It translates to CASSPGDRGNTEAFF.

In this sample, this clonotype is medium-sized. V usage is TRBV6-2 or TRBV6-3 and J usage is TRBJ2-1; 12 nucleotides match TRBD2. Germline CDR1 and CDR2: MNHEY and SVGEGT. Trimming took 2 bases from V and 7 from J; bases not matched to a gene: 3. The CDR3 consists of 15 residues. The CDR3 protein is CASSYEGLAGNEQFF. DNA for the CDR3: TGTGCCAGCAGTTACGAGGGACTAGCGGGTAATGAGCAGTTCTTC.

This clonotype was recorded at least ten times. This rearrangement joins TRBV2 to TRBJ2-7, with D tentatively TRBD1 or TRBD2 (6 bases each). The CDR3 covers 12 residues. Looked up from germline, CDR1 is SNHLY and CDR2 is FYNNEI. Trimming shortened V by 11 bases and J by 3 bases, and 14 bases separated the two germline ends. CDR3 sequence (DNA): TGTGCCGGAGGGACATTCCGCTACGAGCAGTACTTC. As protein: CAGGTFRYEQYF.

This clonotype was recorded at least ten times. J is TRBJ2-3 and V is TRBV11-2; 7 bases line up with TRBD2. The CDR3 length is 15 residues. Trimming removed 6 bases from V and 1 base from J; junction bases left unmatched: 7. Germline V gives CDR1 SGHAT, CDR2 FQNNGV. The CDR3 spells CASRSAAGGTDTQYF. The DNA of the CDR3 is TGTGCCAGCAGATCGGCTGCGGGGGGCACAGATACGCAGTATTTT.

In its sample, this clonotype is medium-sized. This chain uses TRBV5-5 with TRBJ2-7, with D uncertain. The germline V and J ends were trimmed by 4 bases and 6 bases, with 17 bases remaining between them. Germline loops: CDR1 SGHKS, CDR2 YYEKEE (reference sequence). The CDR3 runs 14 residues. The CDR3 region is CASSPLGKGREQYF. CDR3 DNA sequence: TGTGCCAGCAGCCCTCTTGGGAAGGGCCGCGAGCAGTACTTC.

This clonotype is termed medium-sized. The rearrangement joins TRBV11-2 to TRBJ1-4; 7 bases line up with TRBD1. The CDR3 spans 16 residues. Germline trimming cut 4 bases from V and 5 bases from J; bases unmatched to any gene: 10. Germline-derived CDR1 and CDR2 are SGHAT and FQNNGV. For the CDR3, the DNA is TGTGCCAGCAGCTCCCCGTCGGGACAGCTAAATGAAAAACTGTTTTTT. Translated: CASSSPSGQLNEKLFF.